This TCR beta chain was recovered during a study of shared clonotypes between healthy human individuals. About the research overall: Sampling drew on donors who were a couple of women and a few men aged 18 to 49.

The repertoire was sequenced with immunoSEQ multiplex PCR; TCRdb's copy has only in-frame clones and lacks some. This table has hundreds of thousands of clones, around 67% appearing once. A split of CD4+ cells into CD45RA+ naive and CD45RA-negative memory subsets was performed. Concerning this clone itself: Antigen unknown.

General study points: Across subsets, estimated richness was generally greater for naive than for memory populations. Specimens sampled were limited to blood, with tissue repertoires likely differing.

Material for sequencing was memory CD4+ T cells sorted from blood. Regarding subset: CD45RA-negative fraction. The sequence was collected from a man in his thirties or forties in good health.

In DNA form, the CDR3 reads TGTGCCAGCAGTGAATATACTAGCGGGATCTCCTACAATGAGCAGTTCTTC. It encodes CASSEYTSGISYNEQFF. The rearrangement uses TRBV6-1 and TRBJ2-1, with TRBD2 matching 10 bases. Germline assignment: CDR1 MNHNS and CDR2 SASEGT. The CDR3 has 17 amino acids. V dropped 2 bases and J dropped 0; count of bases not matched to a gene: 4.